This TCR beta chain was recovered during a study of tumor and adjacent non-tumor tissue in lung cancer. Study context: The cohort had roughly 12 adenocarcinoma, a couple of squamous cell and 1 small cell patients.

General study points: Patients with more diverse tumor TCRs had worse survival.

TCRbeta libraries were built with three rounds of nested PCR, modified from ARM-PCR. TCRdb re-called the multiplex PCR reads with MiXCR, one entry per CDR3 protein. The sample records some 100,000 distinct CDR3 sequences, more than 70% being singletons. No cell sorting was done before RNA was extracted from the tissue. Donors were chemotherapy-naive, newly diagnosed lung cancer surgical patients in China, August–late 2014. With respect to this clonotype: No antigen is known for it. Likely a read error: the CDR3 ends without its conserved phenylalanine or tryptophan. The limits of the CDR3 on the DNA are not certain, so only TCRdb's listed CDR3 is given.

This TCR derives from a woman aged 60-75 years with non-small cell lung cancer. Sample: lung tumor tissue.

Here the CDR3 reads CSASAQTGEHYL. The V and J genes are TRBV20-1 and TRBJ2-7. Germline V gene sequence: CDR1 DFQATT, CDR2 SNEGSKA (reference sequence). The CDR3 region is 12 residues in length, termini included.